These 7 T cell receptor beta chains originate from one sample sequenced in a study of Graves' ophthalmopathy and Graves' hyperthyroidism. For repertoire sequencing, the TCR beta CDR3 regions were amplified from RNA transcripts. HTBI primers were employed in first-round RT-PCR, then a second-round multiplex PCR followed. TCRdb independently ran MiXCR on the multiplex PCR reads; one entry per CDR3 protein. The data hold hundreds of thousands of distinct CDR3 sequences, with 22% observed a single time. Sequencing was done on a sample of peripheral blood. The origin of the receptors is a woman aged 18 to 35 with stable Graves' hyperthyroidism. Some clones in this sample may be carry-over from other donors' samples.

This clonotype has ten or more counts. Written as DNA, the CDR3 is TGTGCCACCGCCGGCGGGGCTGGCTACACCTTC. This sequence encodes CATAGGAGYTF. The chain recombines TRBV9 with TRBJ1-2, with D perhaps matching TRBD1 (5 bases). CDR1 SGDLS and CDR2 YYNGEE come from the germline V gene. This CDR3 contains 11 residues. Trimming shortened V by 9 bases and J by 7 bases, and 13 bases separated the two germline ends.

Regarding this clonotype: This could be a read error, since a much larger clone is one nucleotide away. The rearrangement uses TRBV10-3 and TRBJ2-2; D is perhaps TRBD1 (6 bases). Germline V gene sequence: CDR1 ENHRY, CDR2 SYGVKD. This CDR3 is built from 13 residues. In DNA form, the CDR3 reads TGTGCCATCGGGGCAGGGGAAACCGGGGAGCTGTGTTTT. This sequence encodes CAIGAGETGELCF.

CDR3 residues: CASSETGGAGNQPQHF. The CDR3, as DNA: TGTGCCAGCAGTGAAACAGGGGGGGCGGGCAATCAGCCCCAGCATTTT. This chain links TRBV2 with TRBJ1-5; 8 bases match TRBD1. There are 16 residues in the CDR3. From germline, CDR1 is SNHLY and CDR2 FYNNEI. The junction had 5 bases not matched to a gene; V was cut back by 2 bases and J by 2 bases.

This clonotype was observed many times. V is TRBV2 and J is TRBJ2-7, with a weak D call TRBD2 (5 bases). Germline assignment: CDR1 SNHLY and CDR2 FYNNEI. Trimming cost V 6 bases and J 6 bases, with 18 bases left between them. The CDR3 runs 14 residues. The CDR3 DNA reads TGTGCCAGCAGGGTGGAGCGGACCCTTACCGAGCAGTACTTC. Its protein product is CASRVERTLTEQYF. The whole variable domain, remainder taken from reference TRBV2 and TRBJ2-7, is EPEVTQTPSHQVTQMGQEVILRCVPISNHLYFYWYRQILGQKVEFLVSFYNNEISEKSEIFDDQFSVERPDGSNFTLKIRSTKLEDSAMYFCASRVERTLTEQYFGPGTRLTVT.

The genes are TRBV5-1 and TRBJ2-2, with 12 bases aligning to TRBD1. There are 15 residues in the CDR3. The trim removed 4 bases at V and 5 bases at J, leaving 3 bases unmatched. CDR1 and CDR2 (germline): SGHRS, YFSETQ. Written as DNA, the CDR3 is TGCGCCAGCAGCCCGGGACAGGGGGCGACCGGGGAGCTGTTTTTT. It encodes CASSPGQGATGELFF.

This clonotype was found many times. The rearrangement links TRBV28 to TRBJ2-6; D is unclear. This CDR3 comprises 15 residues. The germline CDR1 and CDR2 sequences are MDHEN and SYDVKM. V lost 1 base and J lost 3, with 7 bases in between. CDR3 amino acids: CASSLSGHGANVLTF. The CDR3 region has the DNA TGTGCCAGCAGTTTATCCGGGCATGGGGCCAACGTCCTGACTTTC.

Details on this clonotype: This may stem from a read error, because a much larger clone lies one nucleotide away. The chain carries TRBV13 and TRBJ1-6, with D perhaps matching TRBD1 (6 bases). The CDR3 spans 16 residues. Germline V gene lookup returns CDR1 PRHDT and CDR2 FYEKMQ (reference sequence). The CDR3 sequence: CTSSLGLVTGDSPLHF. CDR3 nucleotides: TGTACCAGCAGCTTAGGCCTTGTGACAGGAGATTCACCCCTCCACTTT.